The 14 T cell receptor beta chains reported below all come from one sample, sequenced in a study of blood T cell repertoires in COVID-19. The data were produced by immunoSEQ multiplex PCR, yet TCRdb's version contains in-frame clones alone and is incomplete. This table holds about 230,000 clones, over 70% found once. Sequencing input: peripheral blood. Every receptor here comes from a man in his forties with acute or convalescent COVID-19.

The chain combines TRBV13 with TRBJ1-2, with 8 bases lining up with TRBD1. Germline-derived CDR1 and CDR2 are PRHDT and FYEKMQ (reference sequence). The CDR3 is made up of 15 amino acids. The J segment lost 8 bases and the V segment lost 5 bases, leaving 13 bases of the junction unmatched. The CDR3 sequence is CASSLSVDRVSGYTF. CDR3 coding DNA: TGTGCCAGCAGCCTATCTGTGGACAGGGTCTCGGGCTACACCTTC.

This chain links TRBV19 with TRBJ2-5; 7 nucleotides line up with TRBD1. V shed 4 bases and J 3 bases; nucleotides not matched to a gene: 8. Germline V lookup: CDR1 LNHDA, CDR2 SQIVND (reference sequence). The CDR3 extends over 15 amino acids. CDR3 DNA: TGTGCCAGTAGTAGGCGAAGGGACAGCGAAGAGACCCAGTACTTC. Protein sequence: CASSRRRDSEETQYF.

This clone was picked up a small number of times. The rearrangement joins TRBV4-2 to TRBJ1-6; 9 bases map to TRBD1. CDR3 length: 16 residues. The ends lost 0 bases at V and 9 bases at J; junction bases unmatched: 6. Germline V gene sequence: CDR1 LGHNA, CDR2 YNFKEQ. The CDR3 region has the DNA TGTGCCAGCAGCCAAGATCAGACAGGGGGTGCTTCACCCCTCCACTTT. It specifies CASSQDQTGGASPLHF.

This clone was detected only once. This chain connects TRBV19 to TRBJ2-1; the match to TRBD2 covers 7 bases. Germline V gene sequence: CDR1 LNHDA, CDR2 SQIVND (reference sequence). V gave up 2 bases and J gave up 0 bases; unmatched junction bases: 7. The CDR3 extends over 17 amino acids. The CDR3 loop reads CASSISSGASSYNEQFF. The CDR3 region has the DNA TGTGCCAGTAGTATATCTAGCGGAGCGAGCTCCTACAATGAGCAGTTCTTC. Full variable domain (outside the CDR3, taken from reference TRBV19 and TRBJ2-1): DGGITQSPKYLFRKEGQNVTLSCEQNLNHDAMYWYRQDPGQGLRLIYYSQIVNDFQKGDIAEGYSVSREKKESFPLTVTSAQKNPTAFYLCASSISSGASSYNEQFFGPGTRLTVL.

This clone was counted only a few times. The CDR3 is CASSFGQGIEAFF. The CDR3 DNA sequence: TGTGCCAGCAGTTTCGGCCAGGGAATTGAAGCTTTCTTT. V gene TRBV6-5 combines with J gene TRBJ1-1; D might be TRBD1 (5 bases). Germline V gives CDR1 MNHEY, CDR2 SVGAGI. This CDR3 region has 13 residues. V was cut by 4 bases and J by 7 bases, with 13 bases left in between.

The chain is built from TRBV29-1 and TRBJ2-7; D not certain. Deletions cut 4 bases from V and 2 bases from J, with 6 bases between. Germline CDR1 and CDR2: SQVTM and ANQGSEA. CDR3 length: 11 amino acids. CDR3 protein: CSVGRAYEQYF. DNA of the CDR3: TGCAGCGTTGGACGGGCCTACGAGCAGTACTTC.

This chain uses TRBV11-2 with TRBJ1-1, with D hard to call. V was trimmed by 3 bases and J by 3 bases, leaving 8 bases between them. CDR3 length: 13 residues. In germline, CDR1 is SGHAT, CDR2 FQNNGV. CDR3 sequence (DNA): TGTGCCAGCAGCTTTAACGGGGACACTGAAGCTTTCTTT. Translated: CASSFNGDTEAFF. The full variable domain, its missing parts supplied by reference TRBV11-2 and TRBJ1-1, is EAGVAQSPRYKIIEKRQSVAFWCNPISGHATLYWYQQILGQGPKLLIQFQNNGVVDDSQLPKDRFSAERLKGVDSTLKIQPAKLEDSAVYLCASSFNGDTEAFFGQGTRLTVV.

This chain uses TRBV18 with TRBJ1-6; 7 bases fit TRBD1. The CDR3 is 15 residues long. V lost 0 bases to trimming and J lost 6 bases; unmatched junction nucleotides: 2. Looked up from germline, CDR1 is KGHSH and CDR2 is LQKENI. The CDR3 DNA reads as TGTGCCAGCTCACCACCGGGACAGATTAATTCACCCCTCCACTTT. Protein sequence: CASSPPGQINSPLHF.

The rearrangement links TRBV5-5 to TRBJ2-7, with 7 nucleotides matching TRBD2. This CDR3 is built from 15 residues. Germline CDR1 and CDR2: SGHKS and YYEKEE (reference sequence). V was pared by 2 bases and J by 6 bases, with 11 bases of the junction left unmatched. In DNA, the CDR3 is TGTGCCAGCAGCTTAATATGGGGGGGAGATCTCGAGCAGTACTTC. It is translated as CASSLIWGGDLEQYF.

The chain combines TRBV4-2 with TRBJ2-1; no clear D. From germline, CDR1 is LGHNA and CDR2 YNFKEQ. The CDR3 sequence is 16 residues long. Trimming left V 1 base short and J 3 bases short, with 13 bases between. In DNA, the CDR3 is TGTGCCAGCAGCCAAGGCAGCGCGGTCCTCTACAATGAGCAGTTCTTC. This sequence encodes CASSQGSAVLYNEQFF.

The CDR3 bases are TGTGCCACCGGAGGGACTGAAGCTTTCTTT. Protein: CATGGTEAFF. J is TRBJ1-1 and V is TRBV24-1; D not resolved. The germline gives CDR1 KGHDR, CDR2 SFDVKD. This CDR3 region has 10 residues. Trimming removed 9 bases from V and 5 bases from J, with 6 bases in between.

V gene TRBV10-2 combines with J gene TRBJ1-2; 11 positions agree with TRBD1. The junction had 9 bases not matched to a gene; V was cut back by 7 bases and J by 8 bases. This CDR3 contains 14 residues. Germline V gene sequence: CDR1 WSHSY, CDR2 SAAADI. CDR3 sequence (DNA): TGCGCCAGCACTCTCCCGGGGGACAGGGGGGGCTACACCTTC. It specifies CASTLPGDRGGYTF.

V and J are TRBV3-1 (or the pseudogene TRBV3-2) and TRBJ2-3, with TRBD2 matching over 12 bases. This CDR3 has 17 amino acids. The ends lost 3 bases at V and 2 bases at J; junction bases unmatched: 6. The germline gives CDR1 LGHDT, CDR2 YNNKEL (reference sequence). This CDR3 reads CASSHRLAGDYTDTQYF. CDR3 in DNA: TGTGCCAGCAGCCACCGACTAGCGGGAGACTACACAGATACGCAGTATTTT.

The rearrangement uses TRBV5-6 and TRBJ2-3, with 9 bases that match TRBD2. The CDR3 consists of 15 residues. V was pared by 4 bases and J by 2 bases, with 5 bases of the junction left unmatched. Looked up from germline, CDR1 is SGHDT and CDR2 is YYEEEE. The CDR3 region has the DNA TGTGCCAGCAGCCTGACTAGCGGCCTCACAGATACGCAGTATTTT. Translated: CASSLTSGLTDTQYF.